This is a list of T cell receptor beta chains from one sample in a study of T cell changes during pregnancy in multiple sclerosis. Generated by immunoSEQ multiplex PCR, the TCRdb table keeps only in-frame clones and is missing some. This table holds 65,000 to 90,000 clones, around 94% found once. The material was peripheral blood, obtained before pregnancy. The receptors shown here come from a female donor with multiple sclerosis, enrolled in a pregnancy study. Each CDR3 is given with its conserved first and last residue. D genes are given only for firm matches. Part of the rows lack a size; the others show once, few, many or a class for expanded clones.

abundance | j_gene | v_gene | d_gene | CDR3nt | CDR3aa
- | TRBJ2-3 | TRBV7-2 | TRBD2 | TGTGCCAGCACCTCGCCGGGACTAGCGGGGCATAGCACAGATACGCAGTATTTT | CASTSPGLAGHSTDTQYF
- | TRBJ1-3 | TRBV10-3 | - | TGTGCCATCAGTGAGTTACAGGGTCACACCATATATTTT | CAISELQGHTIYF
few | TRBJ2-7 | TRBV11-3 | - | TGTGCCAGCAGCCCGGGACTCTACGAGCAGTACTTC | CASSPGLYEQYF
- | TRBJ2-3 | TRBV7-2 | TRBD1 | TGTGCCAGCAGCTTATGGGGACAGGGTGAAAGGGTAACAGATACGCAGTATTTT | CASSLWGQGERVTDTQYF
- | TRBJ1-1 | TRBV2 | TRBD1 | TGTGCCACCATGGACAGGCTGAACACTGAAGCTTTCTTT | CATMDRLNTEAFF
once | TRBJ1-2 | TRBV7-9 | TRBD1 | TGTGCCAGCAGAGGGGGCAGTAGAGGGTCATATGGCTACACCTTC | CASRGGSRGSYGYTF
- | TRBJ1-2 | TRBV6-5 | - | TGTGCTAGCGGAGGGGAGTATGGCTACACCTTC | CASGGEYGYTF
- | TRBJ1-5 | TRBV11-2 | - | TGTGCCAGCAGCCCCTTATGGCCCTTAGCGGATAGCAATCAGCCCCAGCATTTT | CASSPLWPLADSNQPQHF
- | TRBJ1-1 | TRBV5-1 | - | TGCGCCAGCAGCTTCGTATCAGGGGTTGAAGCTTTCTTT | CASSFVSGVEAFF
once | TRBJ2-5 | TRBV10-3 | - | TGTGCCATCAGTGAGACGGGGACAACACAAGAGACCCAGTACTTC | CAISETGTTQETQYF
- | TRBJ2-1 | TRBV5-6 | TRBD2 | TGTGCCAGTTGGGCTAGCGGGATGAATGAGCAGTTCTTC | CASWASGMNEQFF
- | TRBJ2-1 | TRBV7-2 | TRBD2 | TGTGCCAGCAGCTTAGTGGGGACTAGCGGTTACAATGAGCAGTTCTTC | CASSLVGTSGYNEQFF
- | TRBJ2-2 | TRBV27 | TRBD1 | TGTGCCAGCAGCCTTGGGACAGGTCGAACCGGGGAGCTGTTTTTT | CASSLGTGRTGELFF
- | TRBJ2-2 | TRBV7-9 | TRBD2 | TGTGCCAGCAGACCTGGACTAGCGGCAACCGGGGAGCTGTTTTTT | CASRPGLAATGELFF
- | TRBJ2-5 | TRBV28 | TRBD2 | TGTGCCAGCGCCAGCTTTGGATGGGAGGGAAACCAAGAGACCCAGTACTTC | CASASFGWEGNQETQYF
few | TRBJ2-3 | TRBV6-4 | TRBD2 | TGTGCCAGCAGTGCCGGACTAGCGGGAGGCCCAGATACGCAGTATTTT | CASSAGLAGGPDTQYF
- | TRBJ1-5 | TRBV19 | TRBD1 | TGTGCCAGTAGTATACTCCGGGACAGGGGTAATCAGCCCCAGCATTTT | CASSILRDRGNQPQHF
- | TRBJ2-7 | TRBV19 | TRBD2 | TGTGCCAGTAGTATACTCGGCGGGAGTAATACGGAGCAGTACTTC | CASSILGGSNTEQYF
- | TRBJ2-5 | TRBV18 | - | TGTGCCAGCTCACGACGGGACACCCAAGAGACCCAGTACTTC | CASSRRDTQETQYF
- | TRBJ1-3 | TRBV13 | - | TGTGCCAGCAGCTTAGGGGGGAGTGGAAACACCATATATTTT | CASSLGGSGNTIYF
- | TRBJ2-7 | TRBV28 | TRBD1 | TGTGCCAGCAGTTTTCGACAGCCAGGGGGTTCCTACGAGCAGTACTTC | CASSFRQPGGSYEQYF
- | TRBJ1-3 | TRBV4-2 | - | TGTGCCAGCAGCCAAGACAGGGGAGCTGGAAACACCATATATTTT | CASSQDRGAGNTIYF
many | TRBJ2-7 | TRBV28 | TRBD2 | TGTGCCAGCAGCTCCCGGGGAGCGGGAGGGTACGAGCAGTACTTC | CASSSRGAGGYEQYF
- | TRBJ1-1 | TRBV19 | - | TGTGCCAGTAGTAACAGGGTGGTGGGGAACACTGAAGCTTTCTTT | CASSNRVVGNTEAFF
- | TRBJ1-1 | TRBV7-2 | - | TGTGCCAGCAGGGAAGGGGCGTACACTGAAGCTTTCTTT | CASREGAYTEAFF
- | TRBJ1-2 | TRBV15 | - | TGTGCCACCAGCAGAGGCCCAGGGGAGAGCTATGGCTACACCTTC | CATSRGPGESYGYTF
- | TRBJ1-5 | TRBV18 | - | TGTGCCAGCTCACCAGACAGACATAGCAATCAGCCCCAGCATTTT | CASSPDRHSNQPQHF
once | TRBJ1-3 | TRBV30 | - | TGTGCCTGGGCATCCCAGATGGAGAACTCTGGAAACACCATATATTTT | CAWASQMENSGNTIYF
- | TRBJ2-3 | TRBV27 | TRBD2 | TGTGCCACCCGGACTAGCGGGAATTCAGATACGCAGTATTTT | CATRTSGNSDTQYF
- | TRBJ2-1 | TRBV6-5 | TRBD2 | TGTGCCAGCAGTCCTCTAGCGGGAGAAAGAAATGAGCAGTTCTTC | CASSPLAGERNEQFF
once | TRBJ2-7 | TRBV9 | TRBD2 | TGTGCCAGCAGCGTCCGAGCGGGAAACTCCTACGAGCAGTACTTC | CASSVRAGNSYEQYF
- | TRBJ1-1 | TRBV6-1 | - | TGTGCCAGCAGTTTGTTCAGGGGAGTGAACACTGAAGCTTTCTTT | CASSLFRGVNTEAFF
- | TRBJ1-2 | TRBV11-2 | TRBD1 | TGTGCCAGCAGCACCGACAGGGGAGGTGGCTACACCTTC | CASSTDRGGGYTF
- | TRBJ1-2 | TRBV2 | - | TGTGCCAGCAGTGAAGCACGGACAGCCGACTATGGCTACACCTTC | CASSEARTADYGYTF
- | TRBJ2-3 | TRBV5-4 | - | TGTGCCAGCAGCTTAGTTCGGGGAGCAGATACGCAGTATTTT | CASSLVRGADTQYF
- | TRBJ2-3 | TRBV4-3 | - | TGCGCCAGCAGCCAAGGAAGCGGAGGCACAGATACGCAGTATTTT | CASSQGSGGTDTQYF
- | TRBJ2-5 | TRBV27 | TRBD2 | TGTGCCAGCAGTTTAACTATTTCTAGCGGGAGAGGCTCAGAGACCCAGTACTTC | CASSLTISSGRGSETQYF
- | TRBJ2-7 | TRBV2 | - | TGTGCCAGCAGCGGGGCCAGGGAGGCAGGATTAACCTACGAGCAGTACTTC | CASSGAREAGLTYEQYF
- | TRBJ2-2 | TRBV5-4 | TRBD2 | TGTGCCAGCAGCATCGGGACTAGCGGTTTAACCGGGGAGCTGTTTTTT | CASSIGTSGLTGELFF
once | TRBJ1-1 | TRBV9 | - | TGTGCCAGCAGCGTAGAAGAGGGGACTAAAGCTTTCTTT | CASSVEEGTKAFF
- | TRBJ1-2 | TRBV7-2 | TRBD1 | TGTGCCAGCAGCGCGGGACAGCCTAACTATGGCTACACCTTC | CASSAGQPNYGYTF
- | TRBJ2-1 | TRBV11-2 | - | TGTGCCAGCAGCTTGGGGAGTACTGGGAATGAGCAGTTCTTC | CASSLGSTGNEQFF
- | TRBJ2-5 | TRBV14 | - | TGTGCCAGCAGCCCCATATCAACGGCCCAGTACTTC | CASSPISTAQYF
- | TRBJ2-1 | TRBV10-2 | TRBD1 | TGCGCCAGCTGTAACCGGGACAGGGTTAACAATGAGCAGTTCTTC | CASCNRDRVNNEQFF
- | TRBJ1-2 | TRBV7-9 | - | TGTGCCAGCAGCTATGGAGAGAACTATGGCTACACCTTC | CASSYGENYGYTF
- | TRBJ1-1 | TRBV7-9 | - | TGTGCCAGCAGCTTTGCGGATACTGAAGCTTTCTTT | CASSFADTEAFF